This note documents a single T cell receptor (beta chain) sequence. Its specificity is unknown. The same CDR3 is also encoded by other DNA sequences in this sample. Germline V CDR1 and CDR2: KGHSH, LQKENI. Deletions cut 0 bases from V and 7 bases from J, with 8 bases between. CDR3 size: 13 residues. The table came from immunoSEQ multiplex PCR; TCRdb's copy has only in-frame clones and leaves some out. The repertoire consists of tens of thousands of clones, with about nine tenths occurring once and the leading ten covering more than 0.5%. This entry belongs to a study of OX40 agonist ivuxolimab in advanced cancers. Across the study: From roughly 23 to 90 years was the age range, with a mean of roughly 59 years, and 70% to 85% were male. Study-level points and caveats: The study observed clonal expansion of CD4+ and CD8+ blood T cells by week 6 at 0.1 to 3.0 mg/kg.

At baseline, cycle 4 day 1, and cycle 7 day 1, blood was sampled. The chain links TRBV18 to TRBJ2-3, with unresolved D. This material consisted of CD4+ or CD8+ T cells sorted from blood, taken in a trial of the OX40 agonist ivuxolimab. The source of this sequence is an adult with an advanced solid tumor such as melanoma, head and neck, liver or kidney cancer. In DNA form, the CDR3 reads TGTGCCAGCTCACCACCAACAGTCCATACGCAGTATTTT. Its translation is CASSPPTVHTQYF.